This is a list of T cell receptor beta chains from one sample in a study of blood T cell repertoires in COVID-19. Here immunoSEQ multiplex PCR was the method, and the copy in TCRdb shows in-frame clones only, minus some. Here the sample spans tens of thousands of clones, 82% being singletons. The sequencing sample was made of peripheral blood. These receptors all come from a man older than 75 with COVID-19, enrolled during active disease. Each CDR3 is given with its conserved first and last residue. A D gene is named only where the DNA matches it firmly. Part of the rows lack a size; the others show once, few, many or a class for expanded clones.

>-|TRBV18|TRBJ1-1|-
CASSPVREAAEAFF
TGTGCCAGCTCACCGGTCAGGGAGGCCGCTGAAGCTTTCTTT
>-|TRBV6-5|TRBJ1-2|TRBD1
CASKLDRGGNYGYTF
TGTGCCAGCAAACTAGACAGGGGTGGTAACTATGGCTACACCTTC
>-|TRBV12-3/TRBV12-4|TRBJ1-6|TRBD1
CASSLDRDSPLHF
TGTGCCAGCAGTTTGGACAGGGACTCACCCCTCCACTTT
>-|TRBV29-1|TRBJ2-1|TRBD2
CSVGTSGISDEQFF
TGCAGCGTGGGGACTAGCGGGATATCAGATGAGCAGTTCTTC
>-|TRBV19|TRBJ2-3|TRBD1
CASSIGTGEGDTQYF
TGTGCCAGTAGTATAGGGACAGGGGAAGGAGATACGCAGTATTTT
>-|TRBV7-2|TRBJ1-1|TRBD1
CASSSQGRGTEAFF
TGTGCCAGCAGCTCACAGGGGAGAGGCACTGAAGCTTTCTTT
>few|TRBV9|TRBJ2-2|-
CASSVEGTGELFF
TGTGCCAGCAGCGTTGAGGGTACCGGGGAGCTGTTTTTT
>-|TRBV11-3|TRBJ2-7|-
CASSLAGSYEQYF
TGTGCCAGCAGCTTAGCGGGGTCCTACGAGCAGTACTTC
>-|TRBV27|TRBJ2-6|TRBD1
CASSPWTGVKAGANVLTF
TGTGCCAGCAGTCCCTGGACAGGGGTAAAGGCTGGGGCCAACGTCCTGACTTTC
>-|TRBV2|TRBJ2-7|-
CASSGQYYEQYF
TGTGCCAGCAGTGGACAGTACTACGAGCAGTACTTC
>-|TRBV5-1|TRBJ1-2|TRBD1
CASSLTGGEDGYTF
TGCGCCAGCAGCTTGACAGGGGGCGAGGATGGCTACACCTTC
>-|TRBV27|TRBJ2-3|TRBD2
CASSSIAGEFTDTQYF
TGTGCCAGCAGTTCAATAGCGGGGGAGTTCACAGATACGCAGTATTTT
>-|TRBV19|TRBJ1-5|TRBD1
CASTIPGQGTQPQHF
TGTGCCAGCACCATTCCGGGACAGGGAACCCAGCCCCAGCATTTT
>-|TRBV5-5|TRBJ1-3|-
CASSEQRLPSGNTIYF
TGTGCCAGCAGCGAACAACGACTCCCCTCTGGAAACACCATATATTTT
>-|TRBV29-1|TRBJ2-3|TRBD2
CSVILAGGPDTQYF
TGCAGCGTGATACTAGCGGGGGGCCCGGATACGCAGTATTTT
>-|TRBV5-6|TRBJ1-5|TRBD1
CASSLWTGYSNQPQHF
TGTGCCAGCAGCTTGTGGACAGGGTATAGCAATCAGCCCCAGCATTTT
>once|TRBV19|TRBJ1-2|TRBD1
CASSLTTGGPYGYTF
TGTGCCAGTAGTCTCACGACAGGGGGCCCCTATGGCTACACCTTC
>once|TRBV14|TRBJ1-6|-
CASSQDRTASPLHF
TGTGCCAGCAGCCAAGACAGGACAGCTTCACCCCTCCACTTT
>-|TRBV5-1|TRBJ1-5|-
CASSPVGGVQPQHF
TGCGCCAGCAGCCCGGTAGGAGGGGTTCAGCCCCAGCATTTT
>-|TRBV6-2/TRBV6-3|TRBJ2-2|TRBD1
CASSKQGAGTGELFF
TGTGCCAGCAGTAAACAGGGGGCAGGCACCGGGGAGCTGTTTTTT
>-|TRBV30|TRBJ1-5|-
CALRVGSNQPQHF
TGTGCCCTTCGGGTTGGTAGCAATCAGCCCCAGCATTTT
>-|TRBV10-3|TRBJ2-2|TRBD2
CAIHSSGFGTGELFF
TGTGCCATCCACTCTAGCGGCTTTGGCACCGGGGAGCTGTTTTTT
>-|TRBV10-3|TRBJ2-7|TRBD2
CATGTSGGRTYEQYF
TGTGCCACTGGGACTAGCGGGGGCCGGACCTACGAGCAGTACTTC
>few|TRBV27|TRBJ1-5|TRBD1
CASSTKTGADVKPQHF
TGTGCCAGCAGTACCAAGACAGGGGCCGATGTTAAGCCCCAGCATTTT
>-|TRBV13|TRBJ1-5|-
CASSSREYNQPQHF
TGTGCCAGCAGCAGCAGGGAATACAATCAGCCCCAGCATTTT
>-|TRBV15|TRBJ2-2|TRBD2
CATSRGPVGREDTGELFF
TGTGCCACCAGCAGAGGCCCGGTTGGGCGGGAGGACACCGGGGAGCTGTTTTTT
>-|TRBV27|TRBJ1-2|TRBD1
CASSSPGTGGGGYTF
TGTGCCAGCAGTTCTCCCGGGACAGGGGGGGGAGGCTACACCTTC
>-|TRBV6-5|TRBJ1-1|TRBD1
CASRQGAQSTEAFF
TGTGCCAGCAGGCAGGGGGCGCAAAGCACTGAAGCTTTCTTT
>once|TRBV5-1|TRBJ2-7|-
CASSLRGTYEQYF
TGCGCCAGCAGCTTGAGGGGAACCTACGAGCAGTACTTC
>-|TRBV5-3|TRBJ2-1|-
CARSPTSNEQFF
TGTGCCAGAAGCCCCACTAGCAATGAGCAGTTCTTC
>-|TRBV24-1|TRBJ2-3|-
CATSDLPRDTQYF
TGTGCCACCAGTGATTTGCCGAGAGATACGCAGTATTTT
>few|TRBV15|TRBJ2-3|-
CATSHRTTSTDTQYF
TGTGCCACCAGCCACCGCACGACTAGCACAGATACGCAGTATTTT
>-|TRBV10-3|TRBJ2-2|TRBD1
CAIRENRGRGGGTGELFF
TGTGCCATCAGGGAAAACAGGGGGCGAGGGGGAGGCACCGGGGAGCTGTTTTTT
>once|TRBV18|TRBJ1-2|-
CASSPDQAKGYTF
TGTGCCAGCTCTCCAGATCAAGCCAAAGGCTACACCTTC
>few|TRBV6-1|TRBJ2-7|TRBD1
CASSPRDRSSYEQYF
TGTGCCAGCAGTCCCCGGGACAGAAGCTCCTACGAGCAGTACTTC
>-|TRBV7-2|TRBJ2-1|TRBD2
CASRDLAGGPPRNEQFF
TGTGCCAGCAGAGACCTAGCGGGAGGGCCTCCAAGGAACGAGCAGTTCTTC
>-|TRBV19|TRBJ2-1|-
CASTAKHGSYNEQFF
TGTGCCAGTACCGCCAAGCACGGGAGCTACAATGAGCAGTTCTTC
>-|TRBV30|TRBJ1-3|TRBD1
CAWRAKQGVAGNTIYF
TGTGCCTGGAGAGCCAAACAGGGGGTCGCTGGAAACACCATATATTTT
>few|TRBV5-4|TRBJ2-3|TRBD1
CASSFRGSFTDTQYF
TGTGCCAGCAGCTTCAGGGGGAGCTTCACAGATACGCAGTATTTT
>-|TRBV5-1|TRBJ1-3|-
CASSLGTATGNTIYF
TGCGCCAGCAGCTTGGGGACAGCCACTGGAAACACCATATATTTT
>-|TRBV19|TRBJ1-2|-
CASSWAGYSGYTF
TGTGCCAGTAGTTGGGCAGGGTATAGTGGCTACACCTTC
>once|TRBV2|TRBJ2-1|-
CASSGGTATGNEQFF
TGTGCCAGCAGCGGCGGGACTGCTACGGGCAATGAGCAGTTCTTC
>few|TRBV28|TRBJ1-1|-
CASSLTTAGTEAFF
TGTGCCAGCAGTTTGACCACGGCGGGCACTGAAGCTTTCTTT
>-|TRBV6-5|TRBJ2-1|-
CASVYTNEQFF
TGTGCCAGCGTCTATACGAATGAGCAGTTCTTC
>-|TRBV6-5|TRBJ1-2|-
CASSYSGSSRGYGYTF
TGTGCCAGCAGTTACTCGGGTTCTAGCAGGGGCTATGGCTACACCTTC
>few|TRBV12-3/TRBV12-4|TRBJ1-1|-
CASLLGRGTEAFF
TGTGCCAGCCTGCTCGGGCGGGGGACTGAAGCTTTCTTT
>once|TRBV9|TRBJ1-6|-
CASSVKQNNSPLHF
TGTGCCAGCAGCGTAAAACAGAATAATTCACCCCTCCACTTT
>-|TRBV6-4|TRBJ2-2|TRBD1
CASSRTGTGGTNTGELFF
TGTGCCAGCAGTAGAACCGGGACAGGGGGCACCAACACCGGGGAGCTGTTTTTT
>-|TRBV28|TRBJ1-1|-
CASSPWPTTEAFF
TGTGCCAGCAGCCCCTGGCCAACGACTGAAGCTTTCTTT
>-|TRBV19|TRBJ1-2|-
CASTTWGDGYTF
TGTGCCAGTACTACCTGGGGGGACGGCTACACCTTC
>-|TRBV18|TRBJ2-2|-
CASSPRNGDTGELFF
TGTGCCAGCTCACCACGGAACGGAGACACCGGGGAGCTGTTTTTT
>-|TRBV5-1|TRBJ2-1|TRBD1
CASTVAWRGQGAINEQFF
TGCGCCAGCACGGTCGCTTGGAGGGGACAGGGGGCAATTAATGAGCAGTTCTTC
>-|TRBV7-7|TRBJ2-5|TRBD2
CASSLERAGEETQYF
TGTGCCAGCAGCTTAGAACGAGCGGGGGAGGAGACCCAGTACTTC
>-|TRBV4-3|TRBJ1-2|-
CASSQFGSGRGYTF
TGCGCCAGCAGCCAATTCGGTAGCGGCCGGGGCTACACCTTC
>-|TRBV19|TRBJ1-3|-
CASSGSRYSGNTIYF
TGTGCCAGTAGTGGGAGCAGGTACTCTGGAAACACCATATATTTT
>-|TRBV5-6|TRBJ2-6|-
CASSLSAERSGANVLTF
TGTGCCAGCAGCTTGAGCGCGGAGCGCTCTGGGGCCAACGTCCTGACTTTC
>-|TRBV5-4|TRBJ1-2|-
CASSADSLYGYTF
TGTGCCAGCAGCGCAGACAGTCTCTATGGCTACACCTTC